The 29 T cell receptor beta chains listed next were all sequenced from one sample in a study of shared clonotypes between healthy human individuals. Measured with immunoSEQ multiplex PCR; TCRdb has only the in-frame clones, and not every one. The sample consists of roughly 1,000,000 clones, 75% to 80% of them appearing once. Sequencing input: memory CD4+ T cells from PBMCs. Described subset: CD45RA-negative fraction. These receptors originate from a man between 18 and 29 years old in good health. Some clones in this sample may be carry-over from other donors' samples.

The genes are TRBV13 and TRBJ1-3; D gene uncertain. The ends were cut back, 7 bases at V and 3 bases at J, with 10 bases in the middle. The CDR3 loop spans 13 amino acids. In germline, CDR1 is PRHDT, CDR2 FYEKMQ (reference sequence). The CDR3 is CASILWGGNTIYF. Here the CDR3 DNA reads TGTGCCAGCATCCTCTGGGGTGGAAACACCATATATTTT.

Worth noting for this clone: A junction boundary mismatches the germline segment, possibly from a read error. The V gene is TRBV6-4, the J gene TRBJ1-5; TRBD1 might be the D (6 bases). The germline gives CDR1 MRHNA, CDR2 SNTAGT. The CDR3 is 11 amino acids. This chain's CDR3 is CSGDGNQPQHF. The CDR3 bases are TGCTCAGGGGATGGGAATCAGCCCCAGCATTTT.

V is TRBV29-1 and J is TRBJ2-3; D gene uncertain. Germline V CDR1 and CDR2: SQVTM, ANQGSEA. The germline V and J ends were trimmed by 0 bases and 10 bases, with 11 bases remaining between them. This CDR3 comprises 12 residues. CDR3 nucleotides: TGCAGCGTTGAAGAACCTATCTCTCCGCAGTATTTT. It yields the protein CSVEEPISPQYF.

The rearrangement uses TRBV28 and TRBJ2-7, with D possibly being TRBD1 (6 bases). CDR3 length: 12 amino acids. V was cut by 4 bases and J by 7 bases, with 11 bases left in between. Germline V gene sequence: CDR1 MDHEN, CDR2 SYDVKM. The CDR3 protein is CASSSFRGEQYF. The CDR3, as DNA: TGTGCCAGCAGTTCGTTCAGGGGTGAGCAGTACTTC.

The chain employs TRBV4-1 and TRBJ1-2, with 9 bases that match TRBD1. With V trimmed by 3 bases and J by 4 bases, 9 bases remained unmatched. Per germline, CDR1 MGHRA and CDR2 YSYEKL. There are 16 residues in the CDR3. Here the CDR3 reads CASSHPTGGASYGYTF. In DNA form, the CDR3 reads TGCGCCAGCAGCCACCCTACAGGGGGCGCGAGCTATGGCTACACCTTC.

The chain combines TRBV5-1 with TRBJ1-4, with TRBD1 matching over 9 bases. The germline gives CDR1 SGHRS, CDR2 YFSETQ. This CDR3 is built from 15 residues. With 4 bases clipped from V and 5 bases from J, the junction kept 6 bases outside the gene matches. The CDR3, as DNA: TGCGCCAGCAGCAGGCTACAGGGGGCAAATGAAAAACTGTTTTTT. It is translated as CASSRLQGANEKLFF.

This clone has a handful of counts. V gene TRBV6-1 combines with J gene TRBJ1-3; 7 bases agree with TRBD1. V trimming: 3 bases; J trimming: 5 bases; junction bases outside the gene matches: 7. The germline gives CDR1 MNHNS, CDR2 SASEGT. The CDR3 is 15 amino acids. DNA of the CDR3: TGTGCCAGCAGTGATCGACAGGGTTTTAGAAACACCATATATTTT. Its translation is CASSDRQGFRNTIYF.

The chain has TRBV2 and TRBJ2-2; D not resolved. The CDR3 length is 13 residues. The germline V gene encodes CDR1 SNHLY and CDR2 FYNNEI. The V end was cut by 5 bases, the J end by 2 bases, with 6 bases between. The CDR3 DNA reads as TGTGCCAGCAGTAGTTATAACACCGGGGAGCTGTTTTTT. Translating gives CASSSYNTGELFF.

The chain carries TRBV7-8 and TRBJ2-1; 13 bases are a match to TRBD2. Trimming cost V 5 bases and J 0 bases; bases outside gene matches: 1. Germline CDR1 SGHVS, CDR2 FQNEAQ. The CDR3 runs 16 residues. The CDR3 loop is CASSRTSGSSYNEQFF. In DNA form, the CDR3 reads TGTGCCAGCAGCCGGACTAGCGGGAGCTCCTACAATGAGCAGTTCTTC. The complete variable domain, with remaining parts taken from reference TRBV7-8 and TRBJ2-1, reads GAGVSQSPRYKVAKRGQDVALRCDPISGHVSLFWYQQALGQGPEFLTYFQNEAQLDKSGLPSDRFFAERPEGSVSTLKIQRTQQEDSAVYLCASSRTSGSSYNEQFFGPGTRLTVL.

The chain recombines TRBV28 with TRBJ1-1; TRBD1 is a possible D gene (6 bases). V lost 7 bases to trimming and J lost 1 base, with 13 bases between them. The CDR3 sequence is 14 residues long. From germline, CDR1 is MDHEN and CDR2 SYDVKM. The CDR3 spells CASNIDRTNTEAFF. The DNA for the CDR3 is TGTGCCAGCAACATTGACAGGACGAACACTGAAGCTTTCTTT.

Concerning this clone itself: This CDR3 is also generated by other DNA sequences in the sample. The chain has TRBV30 and TRBJ2-3; D gene ambiguous. Germline V lookup: CDR1 GTSNPN, CDR2 SVGIG (reference sequence). V was cut by 2 bases and J by 1 base, with 10 bases left in between. The CDR3 consists of 14 residues. The CDR3 region has the DNA TGTGCCTGGAGTTCCGGGTACGGCACAGATACGCAGTATTTT. It specifies CAWSSGYGTDTQYF.

The V gene is TRBV18, the J gene TRBJ1-5; perhaps TRBD1 as D (5 bases). CDR3 length: 16 amino acids. V shed 6 bases and J shed 3 bases, with 18 bases lying between them. Germline V gene sequence: CDR1 KGHSH, CDR2 LQKENI. CDR3 region: CASSSDLGRFNQPQHF. CDR3 in DNA: TGTGCCAGCTCGTCGGATCTGGGACGGTTCAATCAGCCCCAGCATTTT.

The genes are TRBV7-9 and TRBJ1-1; 7 positions agree with TRBD1. The CDR3 spans 18 residues. Germline CDR1 reads SEHNR; CDR2 reads FQNEAQ (reference sequence). With 7 bases clipped from V and 4 bases from J, the junction kept 21 bases outside the gene matches. The CDR3 DNA is TGTGCCAGCACCCCCGGCAATAACAGGGGACGTTGGGCCACTGAAGCTTTCTTT. Protein: CASTPGNNRGRWATEAFF. Variable domain in full (rest from reference TRBV7-9 and TRBJ1-1): DTGVSQNPRHKITKRGQNVTFRCDPISEHNRLYWYRQTLGQGPEFLTYFQNEAQLEKSRLLSDRFSAERPKGSFSTLEIQRTEQGDSAMYLCASTPGNNRGRWATEAFFGQGTRLTVV.

This clone has more than one count but fewer than ten. This chain links TRBV29-1 with TRBJ1-1; the D gene is possibly TRBD1 (5 bases). This CDR3 region has 12 residues. V was shortened by 7 bases and J by 7 bases, with 16 bases between the two germline ends. Germline V lookup: CDR1 SQVTM, CDR2 ANQGSEA. The CDR3 loop is CSGDRGNGEAFF. Written as DNA, the CDR3 is TGCAGCGGGGACCGAGGGAACGGTGAAGCTTTCTTT.

This clone was seen a few times. The chain employs TRBV6-1 and TRBJ2-3; 8 bases map to TRBD1. Germline CDR1 MNHNS, CDR2 SASEGT. V trimming: 6 bases; J trimming: 1 base; junction bases outside the gene matches: 3. The CDR3 has 14 amino acids. In DNA form, the CDR3 reads TGTGCCAGCAGGGCAGGGGGCGGCACAGATACGCAGTATTTT. Residues: CASRAGGGTDTQYF.

J is TRBJ2-2 and V is TRBV5-1, with TRBD2 matching over 12 bases. Germline CDR1 is SGHRS and CDR2 is YFSETQ. V lost 6 bases, J lost 1 base, and 4 bases stayed unmatched. The CDR3 has 16 residues. The CDR3 DNA reads TGCGCCAGCAAGGAGACTAGCGGGAGGAACACCGGGGAGCTGTTTTTT. It translates to CASKETSGRNTGELFF. The complete variable domain, with remaining parts taken from reference TRBV5-1 and TRBJ2-2, reads KAGVTQTPRYLIKTRGQQVTLSCSPISGHRSVSWYQQTPGQGLQFLFEYFSETQRNKGNFPGRFSGRQFSNSRSEMNVSTLELGDSALYLCASKETSGRNTGELFFGEGSRLTVL.

The rearrangement links TRBV11-2 to TRBJ1-3, with D possibly being TRBD1 (5 bases). The V end lost 3 bases, the J end lost 4 bases, and 7 bases lay between the germline ends. The germline V gene has CDR1 SGHAT and CDR2 FQNNGV. The CDR3 has 13 amino acids. CDR3 in amino acids: CASSFDRGNTIYF. The DNA for the CDR3 is TGTGCCAGCAGCTTTGACAGAGGAAACACCATATATTTT.

This clone was found a few times. The chain has TRBV15 and TRBJ1-1; D may be TRBD1 (5 bases). Germline values: CDR1 LNHNV, CDR2 YYDKDF (reference sequence). Trimming removed 0 bases from V and 4 bases from J, with 9 bases in between. The CDR3 runs 14 residues. The CDR3, as DNA: TGTGCCACCAGCAGAGATTCTCAGGGCACTGAAGCTTTCTTT. It specifies CATSRDSQGTEAFF.

The CDR3, as DNA: TGTGCCAGCAGCTTAGCGCGGTGGCAGGGTAGAGGCTACACCTTC. Translation gives CASSLARWQGRGYTF. The J gene is TRBJ1-2, the V gene TRBV7-2; a weak D match, TRBD1 (5 bases). The germline V gene encodes CDR1 SGHTA and CDR2 FQGNSA. The CDR3 has 15 residues. The V gene lost 0 bases and the J gene lost 8 bases, with 16 bases spanning the gap.

The chain joins TRBV11-2 to TRBJ1-3; D is undetermined. CDR3 size: 15 residues. From germline, CDR1 is SGHAT and CDR2 FQNNGV. Trimming cost V 5 bases and J 0 bases, with 11 bases left between them. The CDR3 nucleotides read TGTGCCAGCAGCCCGGGGATGCTCTCTGGAAACACCATATATTTT. Its translation: CASSPGMLSGNTIYF.

The chain joins TRBV7-3 to TRBJ2-3; TRBD1 might be the D (6 bases). CDR1 is SGHTA and CDR2 is FQGTGA in the germline V gene. The CDR3 extends over 13 amino acids. Trimming shortened V by 6 bases and J by 3 bases, and 10 bases separated the two germline ends. The CDR3 here is CASSTGRTDTQYF. Written as DNA, the CDR3 is TGTGCCAGCAGTACAGGGCGTACAGATACGCAGTATTTT.

The DNA of the CDR3 is TGTGCCATCAGTGGGAAAGCGGACAGTAGCACAGATACGCAGTATTTT. Its translation is CAISGKADSSTDTQYF. The V and J genes are TRBV10-3 and TRBJ2-3; possibly TRBD1 for D (6 bases). In germline, CDR1 is ENHRY, CDR2 SYGVKD. The germline V and J ends were trimmed by 4 bases and 0 bases, with 14 bases remaining between them. There are 16 residues in the CDR3.

This chain uses TRBV28 with TRBJ2-6; D remains ambiguous. The CDR3 totals 15 residues. Germline V CDR1 and CDR2: MDHEN, SYDVKM. V was cut by 5 bases and J by 0 bases, with 8 bases left in between. The CDR3 is CASSLSSSGANVLTF. The CDR3 DNA follows: TGTGCCAGCAGTCTCAGCAGCTCTGGGGCCAACGTCCTGACTTTC.

The chain has TRBV6-5 and TRBJ1-1; TRBD1 matches 7 bases. The germline V gene encodes CDR1 MNHEY and CDR2 SVGAGI. The CDR3 spans 16 residues. With V trimmed by 0 bases and J by 3 bases, 7 bases remained unmatched. CDR3 amino acids: CASSYSSEGADTEAFF. The CDR3 DNA is TGTGCCAGCAGTTACTCGAGTGAGGGGGCTGACACTGAAGCTTTCTTT.

The chain uses TRBV4-1 and TRBJ1-1; D might be TRBD1 (6 bases). CDR1 is MGHRA and CDR2 is YSYEKL in the germline V gene. The CDR3 covers 14 residues. The germline V and J ends were trimmed by 5 bases and 4 bases, with 14 bases remaining between them. DNA of the CDR3: TGCGCCAGCAGCTCATACAGGGTGAGCACTGAAGCTTTCTTT. Protein: CASSSYRVSTEAFF.

The V gene is TRBV28, the J gene TRBJ1-5; D may be TRBD1 (5 bases). The CDR3 loop spans 16 amino acids. V was shortened by 3 bases and J by 5 bases, with 17 bases between the two germline ends. Germline CDR1 reads MDHEN; CDR2 reads SYDVKM. CDR3 in amino acids: CASSFWSGGGYQPQHF. CDR3 sequence (DNA): TGTGCCAGCAGTTTCTGGTCGGGGGGTGGTTATCAGCCCCAGCATTTT. The variable domain in full, completed from reference TRBV28 and TRBJ1-5, reads DVKVTQSSRYLVKRTGEKVFLECVQDMDHENMFWYRQDPGLGLRLIYFSYDVKMKEKGDIPEGYSVSREKKERFSLILESASTNQTSMYLCASSFWSGGGYQPQHFGDGTRLSIL.

The chain uses TRBV7-9 and TRBJ2-1; weak D call: TRBD1 (6 bases). V lost 5 bases, J lost 5 bases, and 13 bases lay in between. CDR1 is SEHNR and CDR2 is FQNEAQ in the germline V gene (reference sequence). The CDR3 is 14 residues long. CDR3 in amino acids: CASSRTRDNNEQFF. CDR3 nucleotides: TGTGCCAGCAGCCGGACCCGGGACAACAATGAGCAGTTCTTC. Complete variable domain (other parts from reference TRBV7-9 and TRBJ2-1): DTGVSQNPRHKITKRGQNVTFRCDPISEHNRLYWYRQTLGQGPEFLTYFQNEAQLEKSRLLSDRFSAERPKGSFSTLEIQRTEQGDSAMYLCASSRTRDNNEQFFGPGTRLTVL.

This sequence joins TRBV18 and TRBJ1-4; D not certain. Trimming removed 3 bases at V and 7 bases at J, with 12 bases between. This CDR3 contains 14 residues. Germline V gives CDR1 KGHSH, CDR2 LQKENI. Here the CDR3 reads CASSPGQATEKLFF. The CDR3 DNA reads as TGTGCCAGCTCACCGGGCCAGGCCACTGAAAAACTGTTTTTT.

The CDR3 is CASSSGLREKLFF. In nucleotides, the CDR3 is TGTGCCAGCAGCTCCGGACTGCGTGAAAAACTGTTTTTT. V and J are TRBV11-2 and TRBJ1-4; D uncertain. Trimming left V 4 bases short and J 7 bases short, with 10 bases between. Germline V gives CDR1 SGHAT, CDR2 FQNNGV. This CDR3 spans 13 amino acids.